Shown below are 3 T cell receptor beta chains from a single sample sequenced in a study of T-cell reconstitution after alpha-beta-depleted transplantation in children. Unique molecular identifiers were used in preparing the TCRbeta library. TCRdb processed the PCR reads anew with MiXCR; each CDR3 protein has one entry. This table has hundreds of thousands of distinct CDR3 sequences, over 10% appearing once. Here the sequenced sample was PBMCs, taken before TCRalphabeta/CD19-depleted stem cell transplant. The receptor set was obtained from a girl aged 2-10 years with congenital amegakaryocytic thrombocytopenia, due to receive a stem cell transplant.

At least ten counts were recorded for this clonotype. This rearrangement joins TRBV20-1 to TRBJ2-1, with 7 bases fitting TRBD1. CDR1 is DFQATT and CDR2 is SNEGSKA in the germline V gene (reference sequence). This CDR3 is built from 15 residues. Germline trimming cut 2 bases from V and 0 bases from J; bases unmatched to any gene: 4. The CDR3 reads CSARTGVPSYNEQFF. The CDR3 DNA is TGCAGTGCTAGAACAGGGGTCCCCTCCTACAATGAGCAGTTCTTC.

This clonotype was seen many times. The genes are TRBV7-9 and TRBJ2-1; 7 bases map to TRBD1. Germline V gene sequence: CDR1 SEHNR, CDR2 FQNEAQ (reference sequence). This CDR3 has 12 residues. V lost 5 bases to trimming and J lost 9 bases; unmatched junction nucleotides: 4. CDR3 loop: CASSPAGGEQFF. In DNA, the CDR3 is TGTGCCAGCAGCCCAGCAGGGGGTGAGCAGTTCTTC.

The table lists this clonotype with many counts. The chain has TRBV20-1 and TRBJ1-3; D is unresolved. Germline CDR1 is DFQATT and CDR2 is SNEGSKA (reference sequence). The CDR3 covers 19 residues. The V end lost 0 bases, the J end lost 1 base, and 22 bases lay between the germline ends. The CDR3 DNA reads as TGCAGTGCTAGAGAGGTTACGCCCGGGCCACACACATCTGGAAACACCATATATTTT. The encoded protein is CSAREVTPGPHTSGNTIYF.